Sequencing of this T cell receptor beta chain was carried out in a study of T cells in Graves' hyperthyroidism and ophthalmopathy. Those patients with uncontrolled infection, other autoimmune disease, pregnancy or lactation were excluded. Trimming cost V 0 bases and J 0 bases, with 8 bases left between them. CDR1 and CDR2 from the germline V gene are KGHDR and SFDVKD. The length of the CDR3 is 16 residues. The investigators amplified TCR beta CDR3 regions from RNA transcripts. HTBI primers were used for first-round RT-PCR of the TCR CDR3. TCRdb re-called the multiplex PCR reads through MiXCR, storing one row per CDR3 protein. In the table there are about 250,000 distinct CDR3 sequences, around 20% of which are singletons.

The chain joins TRBV24-1 to TRBJ2-1; no firm D call. Sequences were obtained from blood. This sequence was found in a man aged 25 to 45 with Graves' ophthalmopathy. CDR3 in amino acids: CATSDLAASSYNEQFF. The CDR3 nucleotides are TGTGCCACCAGTGATTTGGCGGCCAGCTCCTACAATGAGCAGTTCTTC.